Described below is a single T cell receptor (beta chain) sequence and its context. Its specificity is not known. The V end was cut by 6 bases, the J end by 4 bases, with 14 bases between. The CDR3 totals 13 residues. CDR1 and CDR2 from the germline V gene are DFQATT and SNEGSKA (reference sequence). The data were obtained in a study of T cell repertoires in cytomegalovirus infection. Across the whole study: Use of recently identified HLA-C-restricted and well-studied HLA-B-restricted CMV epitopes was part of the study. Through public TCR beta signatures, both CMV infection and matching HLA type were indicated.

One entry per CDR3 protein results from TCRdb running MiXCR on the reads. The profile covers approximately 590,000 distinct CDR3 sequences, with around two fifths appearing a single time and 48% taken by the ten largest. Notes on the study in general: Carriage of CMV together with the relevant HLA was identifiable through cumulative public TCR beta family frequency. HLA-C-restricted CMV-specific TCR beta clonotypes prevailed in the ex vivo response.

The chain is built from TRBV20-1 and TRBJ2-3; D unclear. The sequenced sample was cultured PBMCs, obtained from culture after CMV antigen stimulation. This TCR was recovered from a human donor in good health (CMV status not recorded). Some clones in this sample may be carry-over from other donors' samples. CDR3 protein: CSAAYRLADTQYF. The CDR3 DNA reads TGCAGTGCAGCCTATAGGTTGGCAGATACGCAGTATTTT.